The 18 T cell receptor beta chains presented below share a single source sample, sequenced in a study of cytomegalovirus exposure and HLA in healthy donors. The repertoire was sequenced with immunoSEQ multiplex PCR; TCRdb's copy has only in-frame clones and lacks some. In the table there are tens of thousands of clones, approximately 93% of which are singletons. The sample comprised PBMCs. Source of these receptors: a man aged 18 to 35 in good health and CMV-seropositive.

The chain has TRBV2 and TRBJ2-6, with D tentatively TRBD1 (6 bases). V was clipped by 6 bases and J by 1 base, with 22 bases between them. Germline loops: CDR1 SNHLY, CDR2 FYNNEI. This CDR3 is 19 amino acids long. CDR3 residues: CASRVDRDTRYSGANVLTF. The CDR3 DNA reads as TGTGCCAGCAGAGTAGACCGGGACACTAGATATTCTGGGGCCAACGTCCTGACTTTC.

The rearrangement links TRBV10-3 to TRBJ1-4; D is perhaps TRBD1 (5 bases). This CDR3 is built from 15 residues. Trimming removed 10 bases from V and 6 bases from J, with 21 bases in between. Germline V CDR1 and CDR2: ENHRY, SYGVKD. In DNA form, the CDR3 reads TGTGCCACCGGGACTCGAGGGGCGGGATATGAAAAACTGTTTTTT. It is translated as CATGTRGAGYEKLFF.

A single count supports this clone. The chain combines TRBV7-3 with TRBJ2-5; 8 positions agree with TRBD1. The CDR3 runs to 16 residues. Germline V gene data show CDR1 as SGHTA and CDR2 as FQGTGA. After removal of 3 bases from V and 4 bases from J, the junction contained 10 bases not matched to a gene. The CDR3 spells CASSFQGAIGGETQYF. The CDR3, as DNA: TGTGCCAGCAGCTTCCAGGGGGCAATAGGAGGAGAGACCCAGTACTTC.

The V gene is TRBV7-2, the J gene TRBJ1-2; no clear D. The V gene's germline CDR1 is SGHTA and CDR2 FQGNSA. V lost 4 bases, J lost 4 bases, and 10 bases lay in between. This CDR3 is built from 13 residues. CDR3 in amino acids: CASSSETAYGYTF. CDR3 DNA: TGTGCCAGCAGCTCGGAGACGGCCTATGGCTACACCTTC.

The chain links TRBV13 to TRBJ2-7, with unresolved D. The CDR3 covers 12 residues. The germline V gene encodes CDR1 PRHDT and CDR2 FYEKMQ (reference sequence). The V gene lost 2 bases and the J gene lost 2 bases, with 4 bases spanning the gap. As DNA, the CDR3 is TGTGCCAGCAGCTTAAAGCCCTACGAGCAGTACTTC. Its protein is CASSLKPYEQYF.

The chain joins TRBV28 to TRBJ1-1, with TRBD1 matching over 7 bases. Looked up from germline, CDR1 is MDHEN and CDR2 is SYDVKM. There are 19 residues in the CDR3. With V trimmed by 5 bases and J by 3 bases, 21 bases remained unmatched. The CDR3 sequence is CASSPIQGRWSLRYTEAFF. As DNA, the CDR3 is TGTGCCAGCAGTCCCATACAGGGGCGCTGGTCCCTTAGGTACACTGAAGCTTTCTTT.

The V call is TRBV29-1, the J call TRBJ1-2, with D possibly being TRBD1 (6 bases). Between the trimmed V and J ends, which lost 0 bases and 2 bases, there was a span of 7 bases. This CDR3 is 13 amino acids long. Germline CDR1 and CDR2: SQVTM and ANQGSEA. The CDR3 nucleotides are TGCAGCGTTGAAGATACAGGGAACTATGGCTACACCTTC. Translated, it gives CSVEDTGNYGYTF.

V and J are TRBV9 and TRBJ2-5, with a tentative D call TRBD1 (6 bases). The length of the CDR3 is 15 residues. V was clipped by 3 bases and J by 3 bases, with 15 bases between them. CDR1 is SGDLS and CDR2 is YYNGEE in the germline V gene. This chain's CDR3 is CASSAHDRSEETQYF. The CDR3 bases are TGTGCCAGCAGCGCCCACGACAGGTCGGAAGAGACCCAGTACTTC.

This clone was observed a handful of times. This chain uses TRBV11-3 with TRBJ2-1; 12 nucleotides line up with TRBD1. With V trimmed by 4 bases and J by 8 bases, 15 bases remained unmatched. The CDR3 is 18 residues long. The germline V gene has CDR1 SGHNT and CDR2 YENEEA. As DNA, the CDR3 is TGTGCCAGCAGCTCCCAACCCACCGGGACAGGGGGCTTCGATGAGCAGTTCTTC. Protein product: CASSSQPTGTGGFDEQFF.

There are a few counts of this clone. In DNA, the CDR3 is TGTGCCAGCACTGAGGGACAGGAAGTTACTGAAGCTTTCTTT. Its translation: CASTEGQEVTEAFF. This chain joins TRBV6-1 and TRBJ1-1, with 8 bases matching TRBD1. This CDR3 is built from 14 residues. Trimming removed 7 bases from V and 5 bases from J; junction bases left unmatched: 9. Germline V gene lookup returns CDR1 MNHNS and CDR2 SASEGT.

The rearrangement links TRBV7-9 to TRBJ2-3, with D possibly being TRBD1 (6 bases). V lost 5 bases and J lost 1, with 13 bases in between. The CDR3 extends over 15 amino acids. Germline-derived CDR1 and CDR2 are SEHNR and FQNEAQ (reference sequence). The CDR3 DNA sequence: TGTGCCAGCAGCACAGGGTCACAGGGCACAGATACGCAGTATTTT. The encoded protein is CASSTGSQGTDTQYF.

The CDR3 sequence is CASSHSGGADNEQFF. The DNA for the CDR3 is TGTGCCAGCAGCCATAGCGGGGGGGCCGACAATGAGCAGTTCTTC. This sequence joins TRBV6-4 and TRBJ2-1; TRBD2 agrees at 11 bases. Germline V gene data show CDR1 as MRHNA and CDR2 as SNTAGT. Unmatched junction bases numbered 6, after V lost 6 bases and J lost 5 bases. The CDR3 consists of 15 residues.

This clone has only one observation. V is TRBV11-3 and J is TRBJ2-3, with TRBD1 matching over 8 bases. J lost 10 bases, V lost 2 bases, and 5 bases had no gene match. This CDR3 has 13 residues. Germline V gene data show CDR1 as SGHNT and CDR2 as YENEEA. The CDR3 loop is CASSLSQGDPQYF. CDR3 nucleotides: TGTGCCAGCAGCTTATCACAGGGGGACCCGCAGTATTTT.

The chain employs TRBV7-9 and TRBJ1-1, with D possibly being TRBD1 (5 bases). This CDR3 is built from 14 residues. Trimming stripped 6 bases from V and 6 bases from J, with 17 bases between. Germline loops: CDR1 SEHNR, CDR2 FQNEAQ (reference sequence). CDR3 nucleotides: TGTGCCAGCAGTAAATACGCAGGGTTATCTGAAGCTTTCTTT. Encoded protein: CASSKYAGLSEAFF.

This sequence joins TRBV6-1 and TRBJ2-7, with D possibly being TRBD2 (5 bases). The length of the CDR3 is 15 residues. The ends were cut back, 7 bases at V and 5 bases at J, with 21 bases in the middle. Germline V gene lookup returns CDR1 MNHNS and CDR2 SASEGT. In nucleotides, the CDR3 is TGTGCCAGCAAAACCCTGGGCGGTGGGAGAGACGAGCAGTACTTC. Residues: CASKTLGGGRDEQYF.

The CDR3 is CASSTDRVMGQPQHF. Written as DNA, the CDR3 is TGTGCCAGCAGCACCGACAGGGTGATGGGACAGCCCCAGCATTTT. The chain links TRBV7-9 to TRBJ1-5; 7 positions match TRBD1. In germline, CDR1 is SEHNR, CDR2 FQNEAQ (reference sequence). J lost 7 bases, V lost 5 bases, and 11 bases had no gene match. The CDR3 totals 15 residues. Supplemented by reference TRBV7-9 and TRBJ1-5, the full variable domain reads DTGVSQNPRHKITKRGQNVTFRCDPISEHNRLYWYRQTLGQGPEFLTYFQNEAQLEKSRLLSDRFSAERPKGSFSTLEIQRTEQGDSAMYLCASSTDRVMGQPQHFGDGTRLSIL.

This chain connects TRBV19 to TRBJ2-2; weak D call: TRBD1 (6 bases). Germline V lookup: CDR1 LNHDA, CDR2 SQIVND (reference sequence). V was clipped by 7 bases and J by 0 bases, with 12 bases between them. The CDR3 spans 15 residues. Here the CDR3 reads CASNQRQANTGELFF. Written as DNA, the CDR3 is TGTGCCAGTAATCAAAGACAGGCGAACACCGGGGAGCTGTTTTTT.

J is TRBJ2-2 and V is TRBV29-1; D call uncertain. Germline CDR1 reads SQVTM; CDR2 reads ANQGSEA. V was cut by 6 bases and J by 2 bases, with 10 bases left in between. The CDR3 is made up of 13 amino acids. The chain's CDR3 is CSVVTINTGELFF. The CDR3 DNA is TGCAGCGTGGTGACAATCAACACCGGGGAGCTGTTTTTT.